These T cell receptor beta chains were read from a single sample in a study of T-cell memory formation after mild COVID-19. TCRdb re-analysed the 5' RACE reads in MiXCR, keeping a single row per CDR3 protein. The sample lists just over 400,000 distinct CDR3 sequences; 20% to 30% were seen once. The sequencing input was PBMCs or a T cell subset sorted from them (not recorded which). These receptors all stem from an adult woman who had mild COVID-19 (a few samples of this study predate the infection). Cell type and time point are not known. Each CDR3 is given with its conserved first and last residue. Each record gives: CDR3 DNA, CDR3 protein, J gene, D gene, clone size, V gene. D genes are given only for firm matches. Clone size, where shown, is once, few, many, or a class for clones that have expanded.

TGTGCCAGCAGCGTCAAGGGGAACACTGAAGCTTTCTTT CASSVKGNTEAFF TRBJ1-1 - - TRBV7-9
TGCAGCGGACGGGACGGGAATGAGCAGTTCTTC CSGRDGNEQFF TRBJ2-1 - - TRBV29-1
TGTGCCAGCAGCTTGGTCAGCGTCAACAATGAGCAGTTCTTC CASSLVSVNNEQFF TRBJ2-1 - - TRBV7-9
TGTGCCAGCAGGCGAGATCTTGGATCACCCCTCCACTTT CASRRDLGSPLHF TRBJ1-6 - - TRBV9
TGTGCCATCATGCCCCAAGTAAACAATGAGCAGTTCTTC CAIMPQVNNEQFF TRBJ2-1 - - TRBV10-3
TGTGCCAGCAGCTTGGGAACAGGGTGGGCTTCCAATGAGCAGTTCTTC CASSLGTGWASNEQFF TRBJ2-1 - few TRBV5-6
TGTGCCATGAGGGAGACTAGCACAGATACGCAGTATTTT CAMRETSTDTQYF TRBJ2-3 - - TRBV6-2/TRBV6-3
TGCAGCGCACCTAATAGCGGGAGCAGGATCTACAATGAGCAGTTCTTC CSAPNSGSRIYNEQFF TRBJ2-1 TRBD2 few TRBV29-1
TGCGCCAGCAGCCAAGATTCGACCCGGGGGGAGACCCAGTACTTC CASSQDSTRGETQYF TRBJ2-5 - - TRBV4-1
TGTGCCAGCAGCTTAGCCAGGGGCGGTAATGAAAAACTGTTTTTT CASSLARGGNEKLFF TRBJ1-4 - few TRBV7-8
TGTGCCAGCAGTTTATCCCCGTGGACAGGGGCAAATGGCGAGCAGTACTTC CASSLSPWTGANGEQYF TRBJ2-7 TRBD1 - TRBV27
TGTGCCAGCAGGAGCGGGAGGGCCGGAGAGACCCAGTACTTC CASRSGRAGETQYF TRBJ2-5 TRBD2 few TRBV6-2/TRBV6-3
TGCAGCGTTCTACCGGGACTCGGCGATCTTGAGCAGTTCTTC CSVLPGLGDLEQFF TRBJ2-1 - few TRBV29-1
TGTGCCAGTAGTCCACAGGGAGGTAGGGGCTACACCTTC CASSPQGGRGYTF TRBJ1-2 - - TRBV19
TGTGCCTGGAGACGAGCGGGGGGAAATGAGCAGTTCTTC CAWRRAGGNEQFF TRBJ2-1 TRBD2 - TRBV30
TGTGCCAGCAGAAAGTCGGGGGCGGGATCCTACAATGAGCAGTTCTTC CASRKSGAGSYNEQFF TRBJ2-1 - - TRBV12-3/TRBV12-4
TGTGCCATTCGACCGCTCCCACTGGGCTATAGCAATCAGCCCCAGCATTTT CAIRPLPLGYSNQPQHF TRBJ1-5 - few TRBV6-1
TGCAGTGCCCCAGGGCCGCGCGGCAACCCCTACGAGCAGTACTTC CSAPGPRGNPYEQYF TRBJ2-7 - few TRBV20-1
TGTGCCAGCAGTCCCCCGGGACGAATTTGGCAGACCCAGTACTTC CASSPPGRIWQTQYF TRBJ2-5 - few TRBV12-3/TRBV12-4
TGTGCCAGCAGCTCCCGACAGGGCGGAATCAATCAGCCCCAGCATTTT CASSSRQGGINQPQHF TRBJ1-5 TRBD1 few TRBV5-5
TGTGCCACCAGCACAGGGTTTTGGAACACCGGGGAGCTGTTTTTT CATSTGFWNTGELFF TRBJ2-2 - few TRBV15
TGTGCCAGCAGCTCCGGGGCGAGGGAAAAACTGTTTTTT CASSSGAREKLFF TRBJ1-4 - - TRBV7-2
TGTGCCAGCAGTTTAGGACTAGCGGGAACAAGGACAGATACGCAGTATTTT CASSLGLAGTRTDTQYF TRBJ2-3 TRBD2 - TRBV12-3/TRBV12-4
TGCGCCAGCAGCCAAGAAGGCCAGGGGAGAGGTGGCTACACCTTC CASSQEGQGRGGYTF TRBJ1-2 - few TRBV4-1
TGCAGCGTTGAAGCTGTCGGTTCCTACGAGCAGTACTTC CSVEAVGSYEQYF TRBJ2-7 - - TRBV29-1
TGTGCCAGCTCACCGAAGGGGGAGACTAGCGGTCTCACCTACGAGCAGTACTTC CASSPKGETSGLTYEQYF TRBJ2-7 TRBD2 few TRBV18
TGTGCCAGCAGTTGGGGGCAGCTTACAGATACGCAGTATTTT CASSWGQLTDTQYF TRBJ2-3 - - TRBV27
TGTGCCAGCAGCTCAGTGGGGAGAGATGAGCAGTACTTC CASSSVGRDEQYF TRBJ2-7 - - TRBV7-2
TGTGCCAGCTCACCGGGAGCGGGACCCGACAATGAGCAGTTCTTC CASSPGAGPDNEQFF TRBJ2-1 TRBD2 - TRBV18
TGCGCCAGCAGCTTGGAGAAGCCCACAGATACGCAGTATTTT CASSLEKPTDTQYF TRBJ2-3 - few TRBV5-1
TGTGCCAGCATTTTCCGAGGGGGGGGGACTCAAGAGACCCAGTACTTC CASIFRGGGTQETQYF TRBJ2-5 - few TRBV6-5
TGTGCCACCAGTGGGGAAGGGGGCGTCTCCTACAATGAGCAGTTCTTC CATSGEGGVSYNEQFF TRBJ2-1 TRBD1 - TRBV24-1